This T cell receptor beta chain was recovered during a study of response to subunit inactivated influenza vaccine. Findings and caveats of the study: Authors suggested few new T cells are recruited by each seasonal influenza vaccination.

Using its own MiXCR run on the RT-PCR reads, TCRdb lists one record per CDR3 protein. The data show 490,000 or so distinct CDR3 sequences, around 8% seen once. This CDR3 comprises 15 residues. The trim removed 4 bases at V and 5 bases at J, leaving 7 bases unmatched. Per the germline V gene, CDR1 is SEHNR and CDR2 is FQNEAQ (reference sequence). This clonotype was counted at least ten times. No antigen is known for it. The sequence was obtained from a man between 50 and 69 years old who received an inactivated influenza vaccine. The specimen comprised PBMCs from blood, sampled roughly 24 months after vaccination. The chain carries TRBV7-9 and TRBJ2-2; 7 nucleotides align to TRBD1. In DNA, the CDR3 is TGTGCCAGCAGCTCGACAGGGTTGGGGACCGGGGAGCTGTTTTTT. It translates to CASSSTGLGTGELFF.